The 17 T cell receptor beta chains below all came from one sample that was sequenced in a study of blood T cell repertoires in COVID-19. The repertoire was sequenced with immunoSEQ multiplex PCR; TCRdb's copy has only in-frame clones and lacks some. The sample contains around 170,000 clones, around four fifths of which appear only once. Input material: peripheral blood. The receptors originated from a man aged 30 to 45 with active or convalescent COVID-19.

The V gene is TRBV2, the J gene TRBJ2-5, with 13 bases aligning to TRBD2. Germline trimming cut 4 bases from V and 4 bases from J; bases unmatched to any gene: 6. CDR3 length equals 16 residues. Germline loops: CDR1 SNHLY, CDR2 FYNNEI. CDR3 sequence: CASSARLAGGRETQYF. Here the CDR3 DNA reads TGTGCCAGCAGTGCCCGACTAGCGGGAGGTAGAGAGACCCAGTACTTC.

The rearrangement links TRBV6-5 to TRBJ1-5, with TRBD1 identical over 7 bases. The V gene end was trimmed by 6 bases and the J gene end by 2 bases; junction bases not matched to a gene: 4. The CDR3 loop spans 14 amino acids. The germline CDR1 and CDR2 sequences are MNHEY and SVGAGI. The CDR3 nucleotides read TGTGCCAGCAGCCATACAGGGGGCAATCAGCCCCAGCATTTT. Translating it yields CASSHTGGNQPQHF.

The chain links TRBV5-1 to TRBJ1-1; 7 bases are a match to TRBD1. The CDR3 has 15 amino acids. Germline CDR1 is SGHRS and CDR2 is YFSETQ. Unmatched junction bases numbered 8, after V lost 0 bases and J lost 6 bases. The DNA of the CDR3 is TGCGCCAGCAGCTTGGAAACAGGGGCGGTAGCTGAAGCTTTCTTT. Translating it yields CASSLETGAVAEAFF. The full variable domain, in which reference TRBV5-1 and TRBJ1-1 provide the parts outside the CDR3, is KAGVTQTPRYLIKTRGQQVTLSCSPISGHRSVSWYQQTPGQGLQFLFEYFSETQRNKGNFPGRFSGRQFSNSRSEMNVSTLELGDSALYLCASSLETGAVAEAFFGQGTRLTVV.

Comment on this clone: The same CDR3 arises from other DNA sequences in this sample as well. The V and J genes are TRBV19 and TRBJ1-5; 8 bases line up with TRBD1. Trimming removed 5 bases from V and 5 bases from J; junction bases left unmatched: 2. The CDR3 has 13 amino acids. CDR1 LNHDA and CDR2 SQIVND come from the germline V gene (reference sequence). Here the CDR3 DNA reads TGTGCCAGTAGTCTGGACAGGGATCAGCCCCAGCATTTT. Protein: CASSLDRDQPQHF.

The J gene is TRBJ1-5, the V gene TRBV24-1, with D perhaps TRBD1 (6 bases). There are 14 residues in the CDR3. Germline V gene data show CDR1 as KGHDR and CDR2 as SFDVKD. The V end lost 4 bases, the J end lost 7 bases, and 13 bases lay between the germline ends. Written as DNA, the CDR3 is TGTGCCACCAGTGACGTAACAGGGACCCAGCCCCAGCATTTT. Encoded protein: CATSDVTGTQPQHF.

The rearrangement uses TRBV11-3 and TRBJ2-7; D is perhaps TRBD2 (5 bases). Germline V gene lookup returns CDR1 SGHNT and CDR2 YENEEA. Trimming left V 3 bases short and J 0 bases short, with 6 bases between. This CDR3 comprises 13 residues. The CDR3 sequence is CASSFRDSYEQYF. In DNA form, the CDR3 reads TGTGCCAGCAGCTTCCGGGACTCCTACGAGCAGTACTTC.

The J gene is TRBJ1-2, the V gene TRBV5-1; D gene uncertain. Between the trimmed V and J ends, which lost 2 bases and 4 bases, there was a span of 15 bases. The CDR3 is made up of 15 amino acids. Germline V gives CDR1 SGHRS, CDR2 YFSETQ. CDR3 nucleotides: TGCGCCAGCAGCTTTGCCCGGGAAGGATTCTATGGCTACACCTTC. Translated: CASSFAREGFYGYTF.

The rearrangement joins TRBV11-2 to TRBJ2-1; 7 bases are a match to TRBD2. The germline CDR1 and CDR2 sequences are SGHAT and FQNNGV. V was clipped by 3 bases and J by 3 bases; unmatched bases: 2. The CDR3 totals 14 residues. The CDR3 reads CASSFRGVYNEQFF. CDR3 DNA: TGTGCCAGCAGCTTTCGGGGGGTCTACAATGAGCAGTTCTTC.

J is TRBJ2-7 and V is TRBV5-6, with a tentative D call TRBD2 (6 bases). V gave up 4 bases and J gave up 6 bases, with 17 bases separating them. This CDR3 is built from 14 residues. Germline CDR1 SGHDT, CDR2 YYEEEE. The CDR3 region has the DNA TGTGCCAGCAGCCGACTAGACGTAGGTGGCGAGCAGTACGTC. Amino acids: CASSRLDVGGEQYV.

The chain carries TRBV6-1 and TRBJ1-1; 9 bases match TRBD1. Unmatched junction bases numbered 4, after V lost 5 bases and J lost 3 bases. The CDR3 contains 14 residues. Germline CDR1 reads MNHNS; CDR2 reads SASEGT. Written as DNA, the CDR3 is TGTGCCAGCAGTCCCGGGACAGGGCACACTGAAGCTTTCTTT. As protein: CASSPGTGHTEAFF.

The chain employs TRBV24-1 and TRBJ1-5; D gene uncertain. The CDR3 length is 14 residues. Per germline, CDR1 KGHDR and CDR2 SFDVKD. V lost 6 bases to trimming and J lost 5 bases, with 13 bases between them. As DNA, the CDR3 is TGTGCCACCAGTAGAGGCGGGCGCGATCAGCCCCAGCATTTT. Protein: CATSRGGRDQPQHF.

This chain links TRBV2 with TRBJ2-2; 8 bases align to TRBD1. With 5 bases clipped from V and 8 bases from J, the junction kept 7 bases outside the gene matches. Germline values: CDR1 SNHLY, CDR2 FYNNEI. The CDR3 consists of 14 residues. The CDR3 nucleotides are TGTGCCAGCAGTCAGAGACAGGGGTCGGGGGAGCTGTTTTTT. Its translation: CASSQRQGSGELFF.

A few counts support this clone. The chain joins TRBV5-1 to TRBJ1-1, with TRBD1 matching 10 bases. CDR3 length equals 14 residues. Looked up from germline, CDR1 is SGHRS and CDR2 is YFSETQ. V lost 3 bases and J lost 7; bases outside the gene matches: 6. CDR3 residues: CASSSGQGTNEAFF. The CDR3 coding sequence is TGCGCCAGCAGCTCGGGACAGGGGACGAATGAAGCTTTCTTT.

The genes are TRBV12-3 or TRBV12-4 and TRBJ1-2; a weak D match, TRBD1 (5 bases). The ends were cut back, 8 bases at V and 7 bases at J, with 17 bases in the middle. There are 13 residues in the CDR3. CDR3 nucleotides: TGTGCCAGCGAGGTTAGGGGTGCGTTTGGCTACACCTTC. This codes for CASEVRGAFGYTF.

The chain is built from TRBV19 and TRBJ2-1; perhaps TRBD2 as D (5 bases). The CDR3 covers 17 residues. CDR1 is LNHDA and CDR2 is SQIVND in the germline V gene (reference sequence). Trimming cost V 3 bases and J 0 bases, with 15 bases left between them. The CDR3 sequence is CASSIGVVRSSYNEQFF. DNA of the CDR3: TGTGCCAGTAGTATCGGGGTAGTCCGGAGCTCCTACAATGAGCAGTTCTTC.

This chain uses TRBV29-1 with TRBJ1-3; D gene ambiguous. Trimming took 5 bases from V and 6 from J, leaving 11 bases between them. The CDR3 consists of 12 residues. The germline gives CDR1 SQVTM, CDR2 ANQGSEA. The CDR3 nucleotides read TGCAGCGTTCAACAGACCGAAAACACCATATATTTT. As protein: CSVQQTENTIYF.

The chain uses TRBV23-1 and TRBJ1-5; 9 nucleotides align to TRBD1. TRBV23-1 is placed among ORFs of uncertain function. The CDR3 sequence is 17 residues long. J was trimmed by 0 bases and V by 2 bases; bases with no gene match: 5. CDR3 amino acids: CASSQNRGPHSNQPQHF. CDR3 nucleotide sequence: TGCGCCAGCAGTCAAAACAGGGGGCCACATAGCAATCAGCCCCAGCATTTT.